This TCR beta chain was recorded in a study of response to subunit inactivated influenza vaccine. This clonotype was found many times. TCRdb independently ran MiXCR on the RT-PCR reads; one entry per CDR3 protein. This table has about 540,000 distinct CDR3 sequences, around a quarter appearing once. Germline V gene data show CDR1 as SNHLY and CDR2 as FYNNEI. The CDR3 consists of 14 residues. V was cut by 8 bases and J by 6 bases, with 17 bases left in between. This sample also appeared in a second study, on T cells expressing NK-cell markers. As that report states: cDNA encoding TCR beta was synthesized via 5'RACE template switching incorporating UMIs.

The source is a middle-aged man who received an inactivated influenza vaccine. V gene TRBV2 combines with J gene TRBJ2-1, with D perhaps TRBD1 or TRBD2 (7 bases each). The sequencing used CD4+ T cells sorted from PBMCs, collected 11 to 12 days after vaccination. This CDR3 reads CASGGGGGINEQFF. The CDR3 DNA reads TGTGCCAGCGGCGGGGGAGGGGGCATCAATGAGCAGTTCTTC.